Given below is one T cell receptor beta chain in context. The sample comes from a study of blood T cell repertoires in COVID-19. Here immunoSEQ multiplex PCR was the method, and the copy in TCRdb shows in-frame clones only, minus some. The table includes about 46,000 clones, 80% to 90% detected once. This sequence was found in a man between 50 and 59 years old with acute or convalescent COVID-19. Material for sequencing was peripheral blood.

CDR3 DNA sequence: TGTGCCAGTAGACCCCTCACAGGGAGGGGTGATGCTTTCTTT. Protein product: CASRPLTGRGDAFF. V and J are TRBV19 and TRBJ1-1; TRBD1 might be the D (6 bases). CDR3 length: 14 amino acids. The germline V and J ends were trimmed by 6 bases and 11 bases, with 22 bases remaining between them. Germline values: CDR1 LNHDA, CDR2 SQIVND (reference sequence).